Sequencing of this T cell receptor (beta chain) was carried out in a study of T cell repertoires in ileal Crohn's disease. Profiled with immunoSEQ multiplex PCR; TCRdb holds only in-frame clones, not every one. The data contain some 11,000 clones, roughly 87% of them singletons. Sample time point: inflamed ileum from the surgical specimen. The CDR3 runs to 15 residues. Trimming removed 4 bases from V and 1 base from J; junction bases left unmatched: 5. Germline-derived CDR1 and CDR2 are SGHRS and YFSETQ. This clonotype originated in an adult with Crohn's disease. V usage is TRBV5-1 and J usage is TRBJ2-1; 7 bases are a match to TRBD1. The sequencing input was ileal tissue. CDR3 region: CASSTAGGSYNEQFF. The CDR3 DNA reads as TGCGCCAGCAGCACAGCAGGGGGTTCCTACAATGAGCAGTTCTTC.